The 27 T cell receptor beta chains below all came from one sample that was sequenced in a study of control samples from healthy donors and cancer patients. TCRdb keeps only in-frame clones here, not all; method: immunoSEQ multiplex PCR. The table has around 180,000 clones, 91% seen once. The material sequenced was blood. The receptor set was obtained from a woman in her forties in good health.

This chain uses TRBV5-1 with TRBJ2-1; 11 nucleotides line up with TRBD2. J was trimmed by 1 base and V by 4 bases; bases with no gene match: 7. The CDR3 totals 17 residues. In germline, CDR1 is SGHRS, CDR2 YFSETQ. CDR3 region: CASSTGTSGYSYNEQFF. Written as DNA, the CDR3 is TGCGCCAGCAGCACGGGGACTAGCGGTTATTCCTACAATGAGCAGTTCTTC. Full variable domain (rest looked up from reference TRBV5-1 and TRBJ2-1): KAGVTQTPRYLIKTRGQQVTLSCSPISGHRSVSWYQQTPGQGLQFLFEYFSETQRNKGNFPGRFSGRQFSNSRSEMNVSTLELGDSALYLCASSTGTSGYSYNEQFFGPGTRLTVL.

The chain's CDR3 is CASSPNQPQHF. The CDR3 region has the DNA TGTGCCAGCAGTCCGAATCAGCCCCAGCATTTT. This chain joins TRBV6-6 and TRBJ1-5; no definite D call. The CDR3 covers 11 residues. Germline CDR1 reads MNHNY; CDR2 reads SVGAGI (reference sequence). V dropped 5 bases and J dropped 4 bases, with 3 bases sitting between them.

V and J are TRBV28 and TRBJ1-1, with D possibly matching TRBD1 (5 bases). The CDR3 is 11 amino acids. Looked up from germline, CDR1 is MDHEN and CDR2 is SYDVKM. Trimming pared 5 bases from V and 5 bases from J, leaving 6 bases between. The CDR3 coding sequence is TGTGCCAGCAGTGAGGGGACTGAAGCTTTCTTT. This gives the protein CASSEGTEAFF. The full variable domain, in which reference TRBV28 and TRBJ1-1 provide the parts outside the CDR3, is DVKVTQSSRYLVKRTGEKVFLECVQDMDHENMFWYRQDPGLGLRLIYFSYDVKMKEKGDIPEGYSVSREKKERFSLILESASTNQTSMYLCASSEGTEAFFGQGTRLTVV.

The rearrangement joins TRBV6-5 to TRBJ1-2, with unresolved D. Germline V CDR1 and CDR2: MNHEY, SVGAGI. The V gene lost 0 bases and the J gene lost 3 bases, with 5 bases spanning the gap. The CDR3 covers 13 residues. The CDR3 is CASSYSKHYGYTF. The CDR3 bases are TGTGCCAGCAGTTACTCGAAGCACTATGGCTACACCTTC.

This sequence joins TRBV5-1 and TRBJ2-7, with D possibly TRBD2 on 6 matching bases. The CDR3 totals 14 residues. Trimming shortened V by 4 bases and J by 5 bases, and 16 bases separated the two germline ends. Germline CDR1 reads SGHRS; CDR2 reads YFSETQ. DNA for the CDR3: TGCGCCAGCAGCGTAATCCTGGGGGGTGACGAGCAGTACTTC. This sequence encodes CASSVILGGDEQYF.

This clone was found once. The rearrangement uses TRBV19 and TRBJ1-1; no clear D gene. Deletions cut 7 bases from V and 5 bases from J, with 11 bases between. The CDR3 has 12 residues. Germline-derived CDR1 and CDR2 are LNHDA and SQIVND (reference sequence). The CDR3: CASTFDKTEAFF. CDR3 nucleotide sequence: TGTGCCAGTACCTTCGATAAGACTGAAGCTTTCTTT.

The chain links TRBV5-4 to TRBJ1-3; 8 positions match TRBD1. The germline V gene encodes CDR1 SGHNT and CDR2 YYREEE (reference sequence). With V trimmed by 0 bases and J by 7 bases, 9 bases remained unmatched. This CDR3 spans 16 amino acids. DNA of the CDR3: TGTGCCAGCAGCTTGGGACCCGGACAGGGTGGGAACACCATATATTTT. Its translation: CASSLGPGQGGNTIYF.

This clone was seen a single time. The rearrangement joins TRBV6-5 to TRBJ1-1; D possibly corresponds to TRBD1 (6 bases). This CDR3 spans 14 amino acids. Germline V gene lookup returns CDR1 MNHEY and CDR2 SVGAGI. The V gene lost 6 bases and the J gene lost 5 bases, with 16 bases spanning the gap. CDR3 protein: CASSDGTGYTEAFF. CDR3 nucleotide sequence: TGTGCCAGCAGCGACGGTACAGGGTATACTGAAGCTTTCTTT.

V and J are TRBV2 and TRBJ2-2, with D perhaps matching TRBD2 (5 bases). Germline lookup yields CDR1 SNHLY and CDR2 FYNNEI. The CDR3 sequence is 17 residues long. V was cut by 2 bases and J by 1 base, with 14 bases left in between. The DNA for the CDR3 is TGTGCCAGCAGTGAATTGAGTCCGGGGATGAACACCGGGGAGCTGTTTTTT. This sequence encodes CASSELSPGMNTGELFF.

V gene TRBV3-1 (or the pseudogene TRBV3-2) combines with J gene TRBJ2-7, with unresolved D. Trimming removed 0 bases at V and 4 bases at J, with 4 bases between. Looked up from germline, CDR1 is LGHDT and CDR2 is YNNKEL (reference sequence). This CDR3 contains 12 residues. CDR3 amino acids: CASSQDTYEQYF. In DNA form, the CDR3 reads TGTGCCAGCAGCCAAGATACTTACGAGCAGTACTTC.

This rearrangement joins TRBV19 to TRBJ1-6; 8 bases align to TRBD1. The CDR3 contains 15 residues. Per the germline V gene, CDR1 is LNHDA and CDR2 is SQIVND (reference sequence). V trimming: 6 bases; J trimming: 10 bases; junction bases outside the gene matches: 11. CDR3 sequence (DNA): TGTGCCAGTAGCCACCTCAGGGGGCAAGGCTCACCCCTCCACTTT. This translates into CASSHLRGQGSPLHF.

The chain combines TRBV7-8 with TRBJ1-1; possible D gene TRBD1, 6 bases. Germline CDR1 SGHVS, CDR2 FQNEAQ. Trimming took off 3 bases at V and 3 bases at J, with 11 bases between the two ends. The CDR3 length is 14 residues. For the CDR3, the DNA is TGTGCCAGCAGCTTTACAGGGTTGGACACTGAAGCTTTCTTT. Protein sequence: CASSFTGLDTEAFF. Variable domain in full (rest from reference TRBV7-8 and TRBJ1-1): GAGVSQSPRYKVAKRGQDVALRCDPISGHVSLFWYQQALGQGPEFLTYFQNEAQLDKSGLPSDRFFAERPEGSVSTLKIQRTQQEDSAVYLCASSFTGLDTEAFFGQGTRLTVV.

The genes are TRBV10-2 and TRBJ1-2; unclear D gene. Germline CDR1 is WSHSY and CDR2 is SAAADI. V lost 5 bases and J 8 bases, leaving 9 bases between the germline ends. This CDR3 has 11 residues. CDR3 in DNA: TGCGCCAGCAGTCCAGGCCAGGGCTACACCTTC. Encoded protein: CASSPGQGYTF.

This rearrangement joins TRBV3-1 (or the pseudogene TRBV3-2) to TRBJ2-5, with D possibly matching TRBD2 (5 bases). CDR3 length equals 15 residues. V lost 6 bases, J lost 1 base, and 15 bases lay in between. The germline CDR1 and CDR2 sequences are LGHDT and YNNKEL (reference sequence). The CDR3 protein is CASSHYPGSQETQYF. The CDR3 DNA is TGTGCCAGCAGTCATTACCCGGGATCCCAAGAGACCCAGTACTTC.

The CDR3 nucleotides read TGTGCCAGCAGTTCCTACGGACAGGGGGGCTATGGCTACACCTTC. This encodes CASSSYGQGGYGYTF. The chain employs TRBV6-6 and TRBJ1-2; 10 positions match TRBD1. CDR3 size: 15 residues. Germline CDR1 reads MNHNY; CDR2 reads SVGAGI (reference sequence). With V trimmed by 4 bases and J by 4 bases, 6 bases remained unmatched.

The genes are TRBV5-1 and TRBJ2-7; D remains ambiguous. Trimming left V 2 bases short and J 2 bases short, with 11 bases between. This CDR3 has 14 residues. CDR1 and CDR2 (germline): SGHRS, YFSETQ. CDR3: CASSLYSATYEQYF. The CDR3 DNA follows: TGCGCCAGCAGCTTATACAGTGCAACCTACGAGCAGTACTTC.

The V and J genes are TRBV7-9 and TRBJ1-1, with D hard to call. There are 15 residues in the CDR3. CDR1 is SEHNR, CDR2 FQNEAQ, per germline (reference sequence). The ends were cut back, 2 bases at V and 1 base at J, with 11 bases in the middle. The CDR3 DNA is TGTGCCAGCAGCTTACTGGGGTTGGGGAACACTGAAGCTTTCTTT. Encoded protein: CASSLLGLGNTEAFF. Full variable domain (outside the CDR3, taken from reference TRBV7-9 and TRBJ1-1): DTGVSQNPRHKITKRGQNVTFRCDPISEHNRLYWYRQTLGQGPEFLTYFQNEAQLEKSRLLSDRFSAERPKGSFSTLEIQRTEQGDSAMYLCASSLLGLGNTEAFFGQGTRLTVV.

V usage is TRBV19 and J usage is TRBJ2-1, with 10 nucleotides matching TRBD2. CDR1 is LNHDA and CDR2 is SQIVND in the germline V gene (reference sequence). V lost 0 bases and J lost 4; bases outside the gene matches: 3. The CDR3 contains 16 residues. CDR3 loop: CASSIDPTSGYNEQFF. CDR3 sequence (DNA): TGTGCCAGTAGTATAGACCCGACTAGCGGGTACAATGAGCAGTTCTTC.

The chain couples TRBV24-1 to TRBJ2-2, with D maybe TRBD2 (5 bases). The CDR3 loop spans 14 amino acids. Trimming took 1 base from V and 7 from J, leaving 9 bases between them. Germline-derived CDR1 and CDR2 are KGHDR and SFDVKD. The CDR3 sequence: CATSDFGLIGELFF. The CDR3, as DNA: TGTGCCACCAGTGATTTCGGACTTATCGGGGAGCTGTTTTTT.

The V call is TRBV5-8, the J call TRBJ2-3; TRBD2 matches at 14 bases. Trimming cost V 3 bases and J 2 bases; bases outside gene matches: 11. Germline V gene data show CDR1 as SGHTS and CDR2 as YDEGEE. CDR3 length: 19 amino acids. CDR3 bases: TGTGCCAGCAGCTCCGGGACTAGCGGGGGACCAACTCTCACAGATACGCAGTATTTT. This sequence encodes CASSSGTSGGPTLTDTQYF.

V and J are TRBV7-8 and TRBJ1-1, with 8 positions matching TRBD1. Losses at the gene ends were 5 bases for V and 3 bases for J; bases not matched to a gene: 2. Germline V lookup: CDR1 SGHVS, CDR2 FQNEAQ. The CDR3 sequence is 13 residues long. The chain's CDR3 is CASSPTGDTEAFF. CDR3 bases: TGTGCCAGCAGCCCGACAGGGGACACTGAAGCTTTCTTT.

This rearrangement joins TRBV19 to TRBJ1-6; 7 positions agree with TRBD1. The CDR3 is 14 residues long. Germline values: CDR1 LNHDA, CDR2 SQIVND (reference sequence). V lost 2 bases and J lost 10; bases outside the gene matches: 5. The CDR3 protein is CASSITGDGSPLHF. The CDR3 nucleotides are TGTGCCAGTAGTATAACAGGGGACGGCTCACCCCTCCACTTT.

This chain links TRBV18 with TRBJ2-1; the D is unclear. The V gene's germline CDR1 is KGHSH and CDR2 LQKENI. The CDR3 is made up of 13 amino acids. V shed 6 bases and J shed 4 bases, with 10 bases lying between them. CDR3 sequence (DNA): TGTGCCAGCTCTACAAGCCTGTACAATGAGCAGTTCTTC. Protein product: CASSTSLYNEQFF.

V and J are TRBV21-1 and TRBJ1-6. TRBV21-1 is listed as a pseudogene. This CDR3 comprises 14 residues. This CDR3 reads CASIQGLRYSPLHF. The CDR3 DNA follows: TGTGCCAGCATCCAAGGACTGAGGTATTCACCCCTCCACTTT.

The gene calls are TRBV7-3 and TRBJ2-3; 8 bases match TRBD2. The CDR3 spans 14 residues. J was trimmed by 4 bases and V by 1 base; bases with no gene match: 1. The germline V gene has CDR1 SGHTA and CDR2 FQGTGA. CDR3 nucleotides: TGTGCCAGCAGCTTAAACGGGGGGGCAGATACGCAGTATTTT. Amino acid sequence: CASSLNGGADTQYF.

The gene calls are TRBV10-1 and TRBJ1-1, with D possibly being TRBD1 (6 bases). V was shortened by 5 bases and J by 6 bases, with 10 bases between the two germline ends. Germline lookup yields CDR1 WNHNN and CDR2 SYGVQD (reference sequence). The CDR3 loop spans 12 amino acids. The CDR3 protein is CASSPQGSEAFF. The CDR3 DNA reads as TGCGCCAGCAGTCCTCAGGGGTCTGAAGCTTTCTTT.

The chain has TRBV5-5 and TRBJ2-7; D unresolved. The CDR3 is 13 amino acids. V shed 1 base and J shed 3 bases, with 8 bases lying between them. Germline V gene data show CDR1 as SGHKS and CDR2 as YYEKEE (reference sequence). The CDR3 sequence is CASSLLPSYEQYF. CDR3 in DNA: TGTGCCAGCAGCTTGCTCCCGAGCTACGAGCAGTACTTC.